A single sample is the source of the 28 T cell receptor beta chains below, sequenced in a study of cytomegalovirus exposure and HLA in healthy donors. This PCR relied on a set of 60 Vbeta primers and 13 Jbeta primers. Profiled with immunoSEQ multiplex PCR; TCRdb holds only in-frame clones, not every one. This table holds around 160,000 clones, roughly 79% found once. What was sequenced was PBMCs. Receptor source: a middle-aged man in good health and CMV-seropositive.

The chain employs TRBV6-4 and TRBJ2-3; 7 positions match TRBD2. V shed 2 bases and J 2 bases; nucleotides not matched to a gene: 4. This CDR3 region has 15 residues. Germline CDR1 MRHNA, CDR2 SNTAGT. CDR3 bases: TGTGCCAGCAGTGACCAAGCGGGGTCCACAGATACGCAGTATTTT. The encoded protein is CASSDQAGSTDTQYF.

The gene calls are TRBV19 and TRBJ1-5; 9 bases match TRBD1. The CDR3 totals 13 residues. V was pared by 11 bases and J by 5 bases, with 7 bases of the junction left unmatched. CDR1 and CDR2 (germline): LNHDA, SQIVND (reference sequence). In DNA form, the CDR3 reads TGTGCCGGGGGACAGGGAGGGGATCAGCCCCAGCATTTT. It yields the protein CAGGQGGDQPQHF.

The chain uses TRBV10-1 and TRBJ2-7, with TRBD2 matching over 11 bases. Per germline, CDR1 WNHNN and CDR2 SYGVQD (reference sequence). The CDR3 has 19 amino acids. Trimming cost V 4 bases and J 0 bases; bases outside gene matches: 14. The DNA for the CDR3 is TGCGCCAGCAGTGGTATTGCTAGCGGGGGGCCTAGTAGCTCCTACGAGCAGTACTTC. This codes for CASSGIASGGPSSSYEQYF.

Concerning this clone itself: Other DNA sequences in the sample encode the same CDR3. The chain couples TRBV5-6 to TRBJ1-4; no clear D gene. Trimming left V 1 base short and J 0 bases short, with 4 bases between. This CDR3 is built from 14 residues. From germline, CDR1 is SGHDT and CDR2 YYEEEE. CDR3 protein: CASSLIATNEKLFF. CDR3 in DNA: TGTGCCAGCAGCTTGATAGCAACTAATGAAAAACTGTTTTTT.

V gene TRBV5-7 combines with J gene TRBJ2-1; 8 bases align to TRBD1. TRBV5-7 is an ORF for which the function is uncertain. The CDR3 totals 14 residues. Trimming removed 5 bases from V and 4 bases from J; junction bases left unmatched: 5. The CDR3 coding sequence is TGTGCCAGCAGAAGACAGGGGCATTACAATGAGCAGTTCTTC. It encodes CASRRQGHYNEQFF.

Concerning this clone itself: Sequence at one end of the junction differs from germline and may be a read error. V usage is TRBV27 and J usage is TRBJ1-1; the match to TRBD1 covers 8 bases. CDR1 MNHEY and CDR2 SMNVEV come from the germline V gene (reference sequence). CDR3 size: 14 residues. The CDR3 nucleotides are TGTGCCAGCAGTCTATCACAGGGGGGCCCTGAAGCTTTCTTT. It translates to CASSLSQGGPEAFF.

The V gene is TRBV13, the J gene TRBJ2-7; 8 positions match TRBD1. Trimming took 9 bases from V and 9 from J; bases not matched to a gene: 7. Germline V lookup: CDR1 PRHDT, CDR2 FYEKMQ (reference sequence). The length of the CDR3 is 11 residues. The CDR3 DNA reads as TGTGCCAGTCGACAGGGGCTAGGGCAGTACGTC. This gives the protein CASRQGLGQYV.

This clone was observed a few times. This chain joins TRBV6-6 and TRBJ1-5; 7 bases fit TRBD1. CDR3 size: 14 residues. In germline, CDR1 is MNHNY, CDR2 SVGAGI (reference sequence). V shed 0 bases, J shed 7 bases, and the junction held 3 bases outside the gene matches. Here the CDR3 reads CASSYSTGAQPQHF. In nucleotides, the CDR3 is TGTGCCAGCAGTTACTCAACAGGGGCACAGCCCCAGCATTTT.

The chain couples TRBV25-1 to TRBJ1-4; D is ambiguous. The V end was cut by 2 bases, the J end by 4 bases, with 8 bases between. This CDR3 has 14 residues. The germline V gene has CDR1 MGHDK and CDR2 SYGVNS. CDR3 region: CASSEVHSNEKLFF. In DNA form, the CDR3 reads TGTGCCAGCAGTGAAGTACACAGTAATGAAAAACTGTTTTTT.

The chain joins TRBV10-1 to TRBJ2-2; no firm D call. The germline V gene has CDR1 WNHNN and CDR2 SYGVQD (reference sequence). This CDR3 comprises 15 residues. V was cut by 1 base and J by 6 bases, with 12 bases left in between. The CDR3 DNA reads as TGCGCCAGCAGTGAGTTGGTGAGAGGTGCCGGGGAGCTGTTTTTT. Translating gives CASSELVRGAGELFF.

This clone was found a few times. This chain links TRBV6-4 with TRBJ1-1; the D gene is possibly TRBD1 (6 bases). The CDR3 extends over 15 amino acids. V gave up 2 bases and J gave up 1 base, with 11 bases separating them. Looked up from germline, CDR1 is MRHNA and CDR2 is SNTAGT. Here the CDR3 reads CASSDQGHPNTEAFF. CDR3 DNA: TGTGCCAGCAGTGACCAGGGACACCCGAACACTGAAGCTTTCTTT.

The J gene is TRBJ2-3, the V gene TRBV10-3, with D tentatively TRBD2 (6 bases). Trimming left V 3 bases short and J 5 bases short, with 15 bases between. The CDR3 loop spans 15 amino acids. The germline V gene encodes CDR1 ENHRY and CDR2 SYGVKD. CDR3 DNA: TGTGCCATCAGTGACGTGGCGGGGCAGGGAGATACGCAGTATTTT. Translated, it gives CAISDVAGQGDTQYF.

This sequence joins TRBV13 and TRBJ1-5; a weak D match, TRBD1 (6 bases). CDR3 length: 15 residues. The germline V gene encodes CDR1 PRHDT and CDR2 FYEKMQ (reference sequence). Trimming cost V 5 bases and J 2 bases, with 13 bases left between them. In nucleotides, the CDR3 is TGTGCCAGCAGCCAAGGGGGGGGTGGCAATCAGCCCCAGCATTTT. Translating it yields CASSQGGGGNQPQHF.

This clone was seen a few times. This CDR3 is CASTQSAGGPDTQYF. The CDR3 nucleotides are TGTGCCAGCACCCAGTCGGCGGGGGGCCCAGATACGCAGTATTTT. The genes are TRBV6-5 and TRBJ2-3; 8 bases are a match to TRBD2. The CDR3 has 15 residues. V lost 7 bases to trimming and J lost 4 bases; unmatched junction nucleotides: 10. The germline gives CDR1 MNHEY, CDR2 SVGAGI.

The rearrangement joins TRBV6-1 to TRBJ2-7; 8 nucleotides agree with TRBD1. The V gene's germline CDR1 is MNHNS and CDR2 SASEGT. This CDR3 contains 15 residues. Trimming at V came to 4 bases and at J to 4 bases, leaving 9 bases not matched to a gene. Here the CDR3 reads CASSGSAGGSYEQYF. DNA for the CDR3: TGTGCCAGCAGTGGGAGCGCAGGGGGCTCGTACGAGCAGTACTTC.

The chain has TRBV19 and TRBJ1-2; 7 nucleotides match TRBD1. CDR3 length: 14 amino acids. V shed 2 bases, J shed 8 bases, and the junction held 8 bases outside the gene matches. Germline-derived CDR1 and CDR2 are LNHDA and SQIVND (reference sequence). CDR3 protein: CASSIIGTAGGYTF. CDR3 DNA: TGTGCCAGTAGTATAATCGGGACAGCTGGAGGCTACACCTTC.

The chain carries TRBV5-6 and TRBJ1-4; 7 positions match TRBD1. The CDR3 is 14 residues long. Germline V CDR1 and CDR2: SGHDT, YYEEEE. The V segment lost 6 bases and the J segment 4 bases; nucleotides outside the gene matches: 6. Here the CDR3 reads CASTPGQINEKLFF. In DNA form, the CDR3 reads TGTGCCAGCACCCCGGGACAGATTAATGAAAAACTGTTTTTT.

In its sample, this clone was seen once. The chain carries TRBV19 and TRBJ1-4; D not resolved. Deletions cut 2 bases from V and 0 bases from J, with 7 bases between. This CDR3 contains 15 residues. Germline CDR1 reads LNHDA; CDR2 reads SQIVND (reference sequence). CDR3 loop: CASSITSATNEKLFF. CDR3 DNA sequence: TGTGCCAGTAGTATAACAAGTGCAACTAATGAAAAACTGTTTTTT.

The chain recombines TRBV9 with TRBJ1-2, with 7 bases that match TRBD1. Germline V gene lookup returns CDR1 SGDLS and CDR2 YYNGEE. J was trimmed by 8 bases and V by 0 bases; bases with no gene match: 7. This CDR3 has 14 amino acids. The CDR3 DNA follows: TGTGCCAGCAGCGTAGGACAGGGTCTTTCCGGCTACACCTTC. This translates into CASSVGQGLSGYTF.

This chain connects TRBV5-1 to TRBJ1-6, with 9 bases that match TRBD1. After removal of 1 base from V and 9 bases from J, the junction contained 8 bases not matched to a gene. CDR3 length: 16 amino acids. Germline CDR1 SGHRS, CDR2 YFSETQ. CDR3 residues: CASSLQVTGGGSPLHF. The DNA of the CDR3 is TGCGCCAGCAGCTTGCAAGTTACAGGGGGCGGTTCACCCCTCCACTTT.

The chain has TRBV9 and TRBJ2-7; tentative D call: TRBD2 (6 bases). Germline-derived CDR1 and CDR2 are SGDLS and YYNGEE. This CDR3 has 14 amino acids. Deletions cut 4 bases from V and 7 bases from J, with 18 bases between. In DNA, the CDR3 is TGTGCCAGCAGCTCCGGACGGGGGACGCGTGAGCAGTACTTC. The encoded protein is CASSSGRGTREQYF.

This rearrangement joins TRBV7-9 to TRBJ1-4, with D possibly matching TRBD1 (6 bases). CDR3 length: 14 residues. Germline V gene lookup returns CDR1 SEHNR and CDR2 FQNEAQ (reference sequence). The V and J ends lost 3 bases and 8 bases respectively, with 13 bases between them. The CDR3 reads CASSFQGIEEKLFF. The CDR3 DNA reads as TGTGCCAGCAGCTTCCAGGGGATTGAGGAAAAACTGTTTTTT.

V usage is TRBV20-1 and J usage is TRBJ1-1, with D unresolved. The germline V gene has CDR1 DFQATT and CDR2 SNEGSKA (reference sequence). The CDR3 length is 11 residues. Deletions cut 7 bases from V and 0 bases from J, with 6 bases between. CDR3 residues: CSGLLNTEAFF. The CDR3 DNA reads TGCAGTGGACTCCTGAACACTGAAGCTTTCTTT.

DNA of the CDR3: TGTGCCAGCAGTGAAGGGGCCGGGGGTGAGCAGTACTTC. Translated: CASSEGAGGEQYF. This rearrangement joins TRBV2 to TRBJ2-7, with D perhaps TRBD2 (6 bases). This CDR3 spans 13 amino acids. V was shortened by 1 base and J by 7 bases, with 11 bases between the two germline ends. Germline CDR1 and CDR2: SNHLY and FYNNEI.

J is TRBJ1-2 and V is TRBV9; weak D call: TRBD1 (5 bases). This CDR3 contains 16 residues. V lost 1 base, J lost 7 bases, and 20 bases lay in between. The germline V gene has CDR1 SGDLS and CDR2 YYNGEE. The CDR3 nucleotides are TGTGCCAGCAGCGTACATGAGACAGCAGCTTATATTGGCTACACCTTC. It encodes CASSVHETAAYIGYTF.

The CDR3 DNA reads TGTGCCAGCAGCCCCTGGGACAGCTTAAATCAGCCCCAGCATTTT. It translates to CASSPWDSLNQPQHF. This chain links TRBV5-5 with TRBJ1-5; 7 bases fit TRBD1. Germline CDR1 reads SGHKS; CDR2 reads YYEKEE (reference sequence). V lost 4 bases and J lost 4; bases outside the gene matches: 8. CDR3 length: 15 amino acids.

The chain has TRBV9 and TRBJ2-7; the D gene is possibly TRBD1 (6 bases). Trimming left V 4 bases short and J 0 bases short, with 20 bases between. Looked up from germline, CDR1 is SGDLS and CDR2 is YYNGEE. There are 17 residues in the CDR3. The CDR3 DNA is TGTGCCAGCAGCCCTTCTCTCGGACAGAAGCACTCCTACGAGCAGTACTTC. Translation: CASSPSLGQKHSYEQYF.

The chain uses TRBV18 and TRBJ1-2; D possibly corresponds to TRBD1 (6 bases). This CDR3 comprises 19 residues. CDR1 and CDR2 from the germline V gene are KGHSH and LQKENI. Trimming stripped 3 bases from V and 0 bases from J, with 23 bases between. Here the CDR3 reads CASSPIGGHTKKANYGYTF. Written as DNA, the CDR3 is TGTGCCAGCTCACCGATCGGGGGGCATACAAAGAAAGCTAACTATGGCTACACCTTC.